Following are 12 T cell receptor beta chains from one sample sequenced in a study of technical replicates of blood from four donors. This table comes from immunoSEQ multiplex PCR, and its TCRdb copy is limited to in-frame clones, with some not included. The sample records roughly 87,000 clones, over 85% being singletons. Sequencing was carried out using T cells isolated from PBMCs. The origin of the receptors is a human donor in good health.

This chain uses TRBV4-1 with TRBJ2-2, with 8 nucleotides matching TRBD1. The CDR3 runs 15 residues. The V gene end was trimmed by 4 bases and the J gene end by 5 bases; junction bases not matched to a gene: 6. Germline V gives CDR1 MGHRA, CDR2 YSYEKL. CDR3 loop: CASSLGQGLTGELFF. In nucleotides, the CDR3 is TGCGCCAGCAGCCTCGGACAGGGTCTAACCGGGGAGCTGTTTTTT.

The chain uses TRBV5-6 and TRBJ1-2; 8 nucleotides line up with TRBD1. V lost 0 bases, J lost 8 bases, and 9 bases stayed unmatched. Looked up from germline, CDR1 is SGHDT and CDR2 is YYEEEE. The CDR3 has 15 residues. The DNA for the CDR3 is TGTGCCAGCAGCTTGGCCGACAGGGGTCTAGGCGGCTACACCTTC. It is translated as CASSLADRGLGGYTF.

This chain joins TRBV29-1 and TRBJ2-7, with TRBD2 matching 10 bases. CDR3 length: 14 amino acids. Germline V CDR1 and CDR2: SQVTM, ANQGSEA. The junction had 11 bases not matched to a gene; V was cut back by 7 bases and J by 5 bases. CDR3 sequence reads: CSALTLAGVNEQYF. The CDR3 DNA reads as TGCAGCGCCTTAACCCTAGCGGGAGTTAACGAGCAGTACTTC.

The chain recombines TRBV15 with TRBJ2-7, with TRBD2 matching 10 bases. The CDR3 runs to 16 residues. V shed 0 bases, J shed 2 bases, and the junction held 4 bases outside the gene matches. From germline, CDR1 is LNHNV and CDR2 YYDKDF (reference sequence). The CDR3 DNA reads as TGTGCCACCAGCAGAGAGGTAGCGGGAGGCCCCTACGAGCAGTACTTC. Translated, it gives CATSREVAGGPYEQYF.

The chain couples TRBV6-1 to TRBJ1-4; D ambiguous. The CDR3 extends over 16 amino acids. Germline loops: CDR1 MNHNS, CDR2 SASEGT. With 3 bases removed from V and 8 bases from J, the gap between germline ends came to 19 bases. CDR3 coding DNA: TGTGCCAGCAGTGAGAGACTAGGAAGCACAACAGAAAAACTGTTTTTT. Its translation is CASSERLGSTTEKLFF.

CDR3 nucleotide sequence: TGTGCCAGCAGCGGGACTAGCGGGGGGAGCGGCACAGATACGCAGTATTTT. This sequence encodes CASSGTSGGSGTDTQYF. This sequence joins TRBV7-9 and TRBJ2-3, with TRBD2 matching over 15 bases. The germline gives CDR1 SEHNR, CDR2 FQNEAQ (reference sequence). CDR3 length: 17 residues. V shed 5 bases, J shed 1 base, and the junction held 4 bases outside the gene matches. Complete variable domain (other parts from reference TRBV7-9 and TRBJ2-3): DTGVSQNPRHKITKRGQNVTFRCDPISEHNRLYWYRQTLGQGPEFLTYFQNEAQLEKSRLLSDRFSAERPKGSFSTLEIQRTEQGDSAMYLCASSGTSGGSGTDTQYFGPGTRLTVL.

This chain connects TRBV14 to TRBJ2-1; maybe TRBD1 (6 bases). The V end lost 3 bases, the J end lost 10 bases, and 22 bases lay between the germline ends. Germline CDR1 SGHDN, CDR2 FVKESK. The CDR3 length is 16 residues. The CDR3 spells CASSQEQGVAMEEQFF. The CDR3 bases are TGTGCCAGCAGCCAGGAACAGGGAGTCGCCATGGAGGAGCAGTTCTTC.

This clone was found once. The J gene is TRBJ1-1, the V gene TRBV10-3, with 10 nucleotides matching TRBD1. V lost 0 bases to trimming and J lost 3 bases; unmatched junction nucleotides: 7. Germline-derived CDR1 and CDR2 are ENHRY and SYGVKD. This CDR3 has 17 residues. The CDR3 sequence is CAISESRWGQGYTEAFF. CDR3 nucleotides: TGTGCCATCAGTGAGTCGAGATGGGGACAGGGGTACACTGAAGCTTTCTTT.

The V and J genes are TRBV9 and TRBJ1-1; D remains unclear. V gave up 0 bases and J gave up 1 base, with 7 bases separating them. Germline values: CDR1 SGDLS, CDR2 YYNGEE. The CDR3 covers 14 residues. CDR3 sequence reads: CASSVGSGNTEAFF. The CDR3 bases are TGTGCCAGCAGCGTAGGGTCAGGGAACACTGAAGCTTTCTTT.

The genes are TRBV4-1 and TRBJ1-2, with TRBD1 matching over 9 bases. This CDR3 comprises 15 residues. V shed 5 bases, J shed 7 bases, and the junction held 11 bases outside the gene matches. CDR1 and CDR2 from the germline V gene are MGHRA and YSYEKL. Written as DNA, the CDR3 is TGCGCCAGCAGCGGACTAACAGGGGGCGTGGGTGGCTACACCTTC. Translating gives CASSGLTGGVGGYTF.

A single count supports this clone. This chain links TRBV5-6 with TRBJ2-1, with D hard to call. Per the germline V gene, CDR1 is SGHDT and CDR2 is YYEEEE. V lost 3 bases and J 8 bases, leaving 9 bases between the germline ends. The CDR3 consists of 12 residues. In DNA form, the CDR3 reads TGTGCCAGCAGCTCCCTTTCCGATGAGCAGTTCTTC. It is translated as CASSSLSDEQFF.

V and J are TRBV5-1 and TRBJ2-3, with TRBD1 matching 7 bases. The CDR3 loop spans 15 amino acids. The germline CDR1 and CDR2 sequences are SGHRS and YFSETQ. V lost 7 bases and J lost 6; bases outside the gene matches: 14. Written as DNA, the CDR3 is TGCGCCAGCTCCCTGCAGACAGGGTCTCGGGATACGCAGTATTTT. It translates to CASSLQTGSRDTQYF.